One and the same sample provided the 2 T cell receptor beta chains below, sequenced in a study of CD8+ T cells in alopecia areata. The treatment denotes: oral pan-JAK inhibitor, 5-10 mg twice daily. Investigators isolated RNA and reverse transcribed it into cDNA to act as the sequencing template. Profiled with immunoSEQ multiplex PCR; TCRdb holds only in-frame clones, not every one. The sample records 150,000 to 200,000 clones, roughly 60% being singletons. Sequenced here: CD4+ T cells sorted from blood, sampled at week 24, from a patient treated with tofacitinib. Receptors were obtained from a human donor with alopecia areata.

The gene calls are TRBV10-3 and TRBJ2-7, with D uncertain. This CDR3 has 14 residues. The V gene's germline CDR1 is ENHRY and CDR2 SYGVKD. The V gene lost 2 bases and the J gene lost 5 bases, with 13 bases spanning the gap. The CDR3 sequence is CAISESQTPHEQYF. The CDR3 nucleotides read TGTGCCATCAGTGAGAGCCAGACCCCCCACGAGCAGTACTTC.

This clone was picked up a small number of times. V usage is TRBV29-1 and J usage is TRBJ1-1; D gene uncertain. V was shortened by 4 bases and J by 0 bases, with 12 bases between the two germline ends. The CDR3 loop spans 14 amino acids. Germline assignment: CDR1 SQVTM and CDR2 ANQGSEA. For the CDR3, the DNA is TGCAGCGTTGGGGGAAGGGTTATGAACACTGAAGCTTTCTTT. Protein product: CSVGGRVMNTEAFF.